The rows below give T cell receptor beta chains drawn from one sample of a study of CD8 T cells in Susac syndrome. TCRdb re-called the immunoSEQ multiplex PCR reads through MiXCR, storing one row per CDR3 protein. This repertoire shows about 240,000 distinct CDR3 sequences, around 96% found once; its top ten account for approximately 0.094%. The sequenced sample was CD4+ T cells from PBMCs. The receptors come from a human donor with Susac syndrome. Both conserved end residues are part of each CDR3. A D gene is named only where the DNA matches it firmly. Only part of the rows carry a size: once, few, many, or a class if the clone is expanded.

size,V,J,D,DNA,CDR3
-,TRBV20-1,TRBJ2-2,-,TGCAGTGCGGTAGGACCCTCGATCACCGGGGAGCTGTTTTTT,CSAVGPSITGELFF
-,TRBV11-1,TRBJ2-7,TRBD1,TGTGCCAGCACCGTGGACAGGGGAGTCGGCGAGCAGTACTTC,CASTVDRGVGEQYF
-,TRBV5-1,TRBJ2-5,TRBD1,TGCGCCAGCAGCTTGCAGGACAGGCAAAGAGGGGAGACCCAGTACTTC,CASSLQDRQRGETQYF
-,TRBV24-1,TRBJ1-2,TRBD1,TGTGCCACCAGTGATTCGACAGGGGGCGTCTATGGCTACACCTTC,CATSDSTGGVYGYTF
-,TRBV3-1,TRBJ2-1,-,TGTGCCAGCAGCCAAGGAACGAGAGTACGTGAGCAGTTCTTC,CASSQGTRVREQFF
-,TRBV25-1,TRBJ2-3,TRBD2,TGTGCCAGCAGTCCGGGACTAGCGGGTCCCTCTAGCACAGATACGCAGTATTTT,CASSPGLAGPSSTDTQYF
-,TRBV30,TRBJ2-7,-,TGTGCCTGGAGTCCCGATGGCAGGTCGGTCGACGAGCAGTACTTC,CAWSPDGRSVDEQYF
once,TRBV20-1,TRBJ2-4,-,TGCAGTGCTCCGCTAACAGGGGGGGACATTCAGTACTTC,CSAPLTGGDIQYF
-,TRBV20-1,TRBJ1-2,-,TGCAGTGCAATTATTGGAGGGTCTAACTATGGCTACACCTTC,CSAIIGGSNYGYTF
-,TRBV5-8,TRBJ1-5,-,TGTGCCAGCAGCTTGGCCGGAGGAGAGTGGCAGCCCCAGCATTTT,CASSLAGGEWQPQHF